This T cell receptor beta chain was recovered during a study of control samples from healthy donors and cancer patients. Sequencing used immunoSEQ multiplex PCR; TCRdb keeps in-frame clones, though not all of them. The table lists tens of thousands of clones, over 85% of them singletons. This TCR came from a man in his fifties or sixties with colorectal cancer. Specimen: PBMCs.

The CDR3 bases are TGTGCCAGTAGTCCTACTTCCTCCACAGATACGCAGTATTTT. It codes for CASSPTSSTDTQYF. The genes are TRBV19 and TRBJ2-3; D call uncertain. Germline assignment: CDR1 LNHDA and CDR2 SQIVND (reference sequence). The CDR3 contains 14 residues. V lost 5 bases and J 2 bases, leaving 11 bases between the germline ends.